This T cell receptor beta chain was observed in a study of T-cell reconstitution after alpha-beta-depleted transplantation in children. CDR1 is MNHEY and CDR2 is SVGEGT in the germline V gene. The CDR3 consists of 14 residues. Deletions cut 6 bases from V and 5 bases from J, with 14 bases between. Preparation of the TCRbeta library was carried out with unique molecular identifiers. TCRdb re-derived calls from the PCR reads in MiXCR, one entry per CDR3 protein. Of around 680,000 distinct CDR3 sequences listed, roughly 17% are singletons. The receptor comes from a human donor who donated a stem cell graft to a child with acute myeloid leukemia. V and J are TRBV6-2 or TRBV6-3 and TRBJ2-1; D uncertain. The source was PBMCs from the stem cell graft donor, collected from the stem cell graft. The CDR3 DNA reads as TGTGCCAGCAGCCCTATCTTACCACACAATGAGCAGTTCTTC. It encodes CASSPILPHNEQFF.